A selection of T cell receptor beta chains follows, all from one sample in a study of beta chain features in type 1 diabetes. Method: immunoSEQ multiplex PCR; TCRdb's copy keeps in-frame clones and lacks some. Of around 20,000 clones in the sample, around 69% are singletons; the top ten hold 4.2%. Sample: Tregs from blood. All receptors come from a man aged 18 to 30 with type 1 diabetes. Each CDR3 is given with its conserved first and last residue. Each record gives: V gene, clone size, J gene, D gene, CDR3 protein, CDR3 DNA. The D gene is left open where the match is weak. Clone size, where shown, is once, few, many, or a class for clones that have expanded.

TRBV11-2,few,TRBJ2-3,.,CASSSGTDTQYF,TGTGCCAGCAGCTCGGGCACAGATACGCAGTATTTT
TRBV27,.,TRBJ2-7,TRBD2,CASSTAGSSYEQYF,TGTGCCAGCAGTACAGCGGGAAGCTCCTACGAGCAGTACTTC
TRBV28,.,TRBJ2-1,TRBD2,CASSLTGGSGNEQFF,TGTGCCAGCAGTTTAACGGGAGGTTCGGGGAATGAGCAGTTCTTC
TRBV29-1,few,TRBJ1-4,.,CSVEEGVLFF,TGCAGCGTTGAAGAAGGGGTTCTGTTTTTT
TRBV11-3,.,TRBJ2-2,TRBD2,CASSFRLAGGPGELFF,TGTGCCAGCAGCTTCCGACTAGCGGGAGGGCCCGGGGAGCTGTTTTTT
TRBV18,.,TRBJ1-1,TRBD1,CASSPDRGNTEAFF,TGTGCCAGCTCACCGGACAGGGGGAACACTGAAGCTTTCTTT
TRBV4-3,.,TRBJ1-2,.,CASSQSVQGLIYGYTF,TGCGCCAGCAGCCAATCAGTCCAGGGTTTGATCTATGGCTACACCTTC
TRBV29-1,once,TRBJ1-4,.,CSAQDSATNEKLFF,TGCAGCGCGCAGGACAGTGCAACTAATGAAAAACTGTTTTTT
TRBV29-1,.,TRBJ2-7,.,CSVEKGRGEQYF,TGCAGCGTTGAAAAGGGCCGCGGGGAGCAGTACTTC
TRBV19,.,TRBJ2-3,TRBD1,CASSTGQGADTQYF,TGTGCCAGTAGTACCGGACAGGGCGCAGATACGCAGTATTTT
TRBV5-5,.,TRBJ2-1,TRBD2,CASRSGAGTLGEQFF,TGTGCCAGCAGGTCCGGAGCGGGGACCCTTGGTGAGCAGTTCTTC
TRBV7-2,.,TRBJ1-5,.,CASSIFRGQPQHF,TGTGCCAGCAGCATATTCCGGGGACAGCCCCAGCATTTT
TRBV6-5,few,TRBJ2-1,.,CASNGGYNEQFF,TGTGCCAGCAACGGAGGATACAATGAGCAGTTCTTC
TRBV2,.,TRBJ1-2,.,CASKTGDLYGYTF,TGTGCCAGCAAGACAGGTGATCTGTATGGCTACACCTTC
TRBV19,.,TRBJ1-2,TRBD1,CASSMVGDRSYYYGYTF,TGTGCCAGTAGTATGGTGGGGGACAGAAGTTACTACTATGGCTACACCTTC